This T cell receptor beta chain was recovered during a study of T cell responses to AZD1222 COVID-19 vaccine. Germline values: CDR1 SEHNR, CDR2 FQNEAQ (reference sequence). The CDR3 is 12 residues long. Trimming removed 5 bases from V and 6 bases from J; junction bases left unmatched: 0. Sequencing used immunoSEQ multiplex PCR; TCRdb keeps in-frame clones, though not all of them. Of about 34,000 clones in the sample, roughly nine tenths are singletons; the top ten hold 7%. The clonotype originates from an adult in good health. Specimen: peripheral blood, collected on day 0 of AZD1222 vaccination. This chain connects TRBV7-9 to TRBJ2-3, with 9 bases fitting TRBD1. In nucleotides, the CDR3 is TGTGCCAGCAGCGGGACAGGGGATACGCAGTATTTT. This translates into CASSGTGDTQYF.